The 23 T cell receptor beta chains below all came from one sample that was sequenced in a study of cytomegalovirus exposure and HLA in healthy donors. The study ran its PCR with 60 Vbeta and 13 Jbeta primers. Profiled with immunoSEQ multiplex PCR; TCRdb holds only in-frame clones, not every one. The repertoire has tens of thousands of clones, around 72% of them found once; the top ten carry roughly 12%. Sequenced sample: PBMCs. These receptors all stem from a woman between 35 and 50 years old in good health and CMV-seropositive.

This clone is termed medium-sized (0.01 to 0.1%). This chain connects TRBV12-5 to TRBJ1-3, with a weak D call TRBD1 (6 bases). Germline CDR1 and CDR2: LGHNT and FRNRAP. This CDR3 has 14 residues. The ends were cut back, 6 bases at V and 0 bases at J, with 9 bases in the middle. CDR3 region: CASGPGHSGNTIYF. The DNA for the CDR3 is TGTGCTAGTGGCCCGGGACACTCTGGAAACACCATATATTTT.

This clone was seen more than once but under ten times. This chain connects TRBV5-1 to TRBJ1-2, with D possibly being TRBD1 (5 bases). Germline values: CDR1 SGHRS, CDR2 YFSETQ. CDR3 length: 17 residues. The ends were cut back, 1 base at V and 5 bases at J, with 21 bases in the middle. The CDR3 bases are TGCGCCAGCAGCTTGAACCCCCAAGGGGATGAGAGGTATGGCTACACCTTC. Translating gives CASSLNPQGDERYGYTF. The full variable domain, in which reference TRBV5-1 and TRBJ1-2 provide the parts outside the CDR3, is KAGVTQTPRYLIKTRGQQVTLSCSPISGHRSVSWYQQTPGQGLQFLFEYFSETQRNKGNFPGRFSGRQFSNSRSEMNVSTLELGDSALYLCASSLNPQGDERYGYTFGSGTRLTVV.

This clone appeared once. The genes are TRBV5-1 and TRBJ1-2; 7 bases are a match to TRBD1. V dropped 5 bases and J dropped 0; count of bases not matched to a gene: 4. The CDR3 is 14 residues long. CDR1 is SGHRS and CDR2 is YFSETQ in the germline V gene. For the CDR3, the DNA is TGCGCCAGCAGTTCCGGGACAGCTAACTATGGCTACACCTTC. Protein product: CASSSGTANYGYTF.

As regards this clone: One end of the junction varies from germline; a read error may be responsible. This chain joins TRBV7-7 and TRBJ1-2, with 7 bases identical to TRBD1. This CDR3 contains 16 residues. Germline values: CDR1 SSHAT, CDR2 FNYEAQ (reference sequence). The CDR3 nucleotides read TGTGCTAGCAGCCCTAAACAGGGGCCTGACGGCTATGGCTACACCTTC. Translation gives CASSPKQGPDGYGYTF. Full variable domain (rest looked up from reference TRBV7-7 and TRBJ1-2): GAGVSQSPRYKVTKRGQDVTLRCDPISSHATLYWYQQALGQGPEFLTYFNYEAQPDKSGLPSDRFSAERPEGSISTLTIQRTEQRDSAMYRCASSPKQGPDGYGYTFGSGTRLTVV.

This chain joins TRBV7-2 and TRBJ2-1; the match to TRBD2 covers 8 bases. The CDR3 covers 18 residues. Germline CDR1 reads SGHTA; CDR2 reads FQGNSA. With 0 bases clipped from V and 0 bases from J, the junction kept 7 bases outside the gene matches. The CDR3 sequence: CASSLAAGGQSSYNEQFF. In DNA, the CDR3 is TGTGCCAGCAGCTTAGCGGCGGGGGGCCAGAGCTCCTACAATGAGCAGTTCTTC.

V gene TRBV7-9 combines with J gene TRBJ2-1, with D uncertain. This CDR3 spans 11 amino acids. Per the germline V gene, CDR1 is SEHNR and CDR2 is FQNEAQ (reference sequence). V lost 8 bases and J 7 bases, leaving 9 bases between the germline ends. Written as DNA, the CDR3 is TGTGCCAGCGACCTCGGGAATGAGCAGTTCTTC. It codes for CASDLGNEQFF.

Notes on this clone: Within the sample, other DNA sequences also encode this same CDR3. The chain uses TRBV27 and TRBJ2-2; 8 bases align to TRBD2. Germline V gives CDR1 MNHEY, CDR2 SMNVEV (reference sequence). Trimming removed 2 bases from V and 1 base from J; junction bases left unmatched: 0. The CDR3 length is 15 residues. The DNA of the CDR3 is TGTGCCAGCAGTTTACGGGGGGGGAACACCGGGGAGCTGTTTTTT. Translating it yields CASSLRGGNTGELFF.

This clone has just one count. J is TRBJ2-7 and V is TRBV6-1, with 9 bases identical to TRBD1. Germline V CDR1 and CDR2: MNHNS, SASEGT. The CDR3 has 13 amino acids. The V and J ends lost 6 bases and 3 bases, in that order; junction bases with no gene match: 3. CDR3: CASSRGQGYEQYF. The CDR3 DNA reads as TGTGCCAGCAGCAGGGGACAGGGCTACGAGCAGTACTTC.

The genes are TRBV29-1 and TRBJ2-5; 10 bases map to TRBD1. The CDR3 totals 14 residues. Germline V gene lookup returns CDR1 SQVTM and CDR2 ANQGSEA. J gave up 4 bases and V 7 bases, and 9 bases lay outside the gene matches. CDR3 amino acids: CSATPGTGVETQYF. CDR3 coding DNA: TGCAGCGCTACCCCCGGGACAGGGGTAGAGACCCAGTACTTC. Complete variable domain (other parts from reference TRBV29-1 and TRBJ2-5): SAVISQKPSRDICQRGTSLTIQCQVDSQVTMMFWYRQQPGQSLTLIATANQGSEATYESGFVIDKFPISRPNLTFSTLTVSNMSPEDSSIYLCSATPGTGVETQYFGPGTRLLVL.

The V gene is TRBV7-3, the J gene TRBJ1-2; unclear D gene. Between the trimmed V and J ends, which lost 2 bases and 0 bases, there was a span of 19 bases. The germline V gene encodes CDR1 SGHTA and CDR2 FQGTGA. This CDR3 contains 18 residues. The CDR3 loop reads CASSLSGSGLGANYGYTF. The DNA of the CDR3 is TGTGCCAGCAGCTTATCGGGTTCTGGTCTAGGAGCTAACTATGGCTACACCTTC.

The chain couples TRBV30 to TRBJ1-5; D remains ambiguous. This CDR3 region has 13 residues. V was clipped by 0 bases and J by 4 bases, with 7 bases between them. The germline CDR1 and CDR2 sequences are GTSNPN and SVGIG (reference sequence). CDR3 coding DNA: TGTGCCTGGAGTGTAGGAGGAAATCAGCCCCAGCATTTT. Protein sequence: CAWSVGGNQPQHF.

The chain couples TRBV10-3 to TRBJ1-3; perhaps TRBD1 as D (5 bases). CDR1 is ENHRY and CDR2 is SYGVKD in the germline V gene. This CDR3 has 14 amino acids. V lost 10 bases and J lost 1, with 14 bases in between. The CDR3 sequence is CATIRQYSGNTIYF. In DNA form, the CDR3 reads TGTGCCACCATAAGACAGTATTCTGGAAACACCATATATTTT.

In this sample, this clone turned up once. The chain uses TRBV13 and TRBJ2-1; TRBD2 aligns across 13 bases. In germline, CDR1 is PRHDT, CDR2 FYEKMQ (reference sequence). V trimming: 4 bases; J trimming: 9 bases; junction bases outside the gene matches: 9. This CDR3 comprises 16 residues. The DNA for the CDR3 is TGTGCCAGCAGCTCCATAACTAGCGGGGGGGCTCTTGAGCAGTTCTTC. Translated: CASSSITSGGALEQFF.

This chain connects TRBV2 to TRBJ1-1; D call uncertain. V shed 8 bases and J shed 9 bases, with 13 bases lying between them. CDR3 length equals 11 residues. From germline, CDR1 is SNHLY and CDR2 FYNNEI. The CDR3 spells CASGQDRKAFF. The CDR3 bases are TGTGCCAGCGGGCAAGACCGAAAAGCTTTCTTT.

This clone has a single count. The gene calls are TRBV5-1 and TRBJ1-1; D may be TRBD1 (5 bases). V was shortened by 9 bases and J by 1 base, with 16 bases between the two germline ends. Germline-derived CDR1 and CDR2 are SGHRS and YFSETQ. CDR3 size: 14 residues. The CDR3 sequence is CATSKQAANTEAFF. DNA for the CDR3: TGCGCCACTAGTAAACAGGCAGCGAACACTGAAGCTTTCTTT.

The V gene is TRBV10-3, the J gene TRBJ2-7, with 10 bases aligning to TRBD1. Germline trimming cut 5 bases from V and 6 bases from J; bases unmatched to any gene: 7. Germline assignment: CDR1 ENHRY and CDR2 SYGVKD. This CDR3 spans 14 amino acids. The CDR3 protein is CAISFSDRGAEQYF. The CDR3, as DNA: TGTGCCATCAGTTTTTCGGACAGGGGGGCCGAGCAGTACTTC.

The chain carries TRBV6-5 and TRBJ2-5, with 8 positions matching TRBD1. The germline gives CDR1 MNHEY, CDR2 SVGAGI. The length of the CDR3 is 15 residues. V was pared by 6 bases and J by 1 base, with 7 bases of the junction left unmatched. The CDR3 nucleotides are TGTGCCAGCAGGACTACAGGGGGAATCCAAGAGACCCAGTACTTC. Translated, it gives CASRTTGGIQETQYF.

In its sample, this clone was seen a few times. The rearrangement uses TRBV4-1 and TRBJ1-1, with unresolved D. V was trimmed by 3 bases and J by 5 bases, leaving 16 bases between them. Per germline, CDR1 MGHRA and CDR2 YSYEKL. There are 15 residues in the CDR3. This CDR3 is CASSQTLIGGTEAFF. The CDR3 DNA follows: TGCGCCAGCAGCCAGACCCTCATAGGCGGAACTGAAGCTTTCTTT.

This clone appeared once. The chain links TRBV7-9 to TRBJ1-1; D remains ambiguous. Trimming took off 2 bases at V and 1 base at J, with 5 bases between the two ends. This CDR3 has 13 residues. Germline CDR1 is SEHNR and CDR2 is FQNEAQ (reference sequence). The CDR3 DNA reads TGTGCCAGCAGCTTATCGGGGAACACTGAAGCTTTCTTT. It encodes CASSLSGNTEAFF.

This clone came up once. The gene calls are TRBV21-1 and TRBJ1-1. TRBV21-1 is a recognized pseudogene. This CDR3 spans 14 amino acids. CDR3 bases: TGTGCCAGCAGCAAAACCCATGGAGGGACTGAAGCTTTCTTT. This encodes CASSKTHGGTEAFF.

The chain employs TRBV5-6 and TRBJ2-3; TRBD1 aligns across 10 bases. Germline V gene data show CDR1 as SGHDT and CDR2 as YYEEEE. V shed 3 bases and J 6 bases; nucleotides not matched to a gene: 10. The CDR3 spans 16 residues. The CDR3 sequence: CASSYGTGAAGDTQYF. CDR3 bases: TGTGCCAGCAGCTATGGGACAGGGGCGGCAGGGGATACGCAGTATTTT.

The chain is built from TRBV5-6 and TRBJ2-1; D possibly corresponds to TRBD2 (6 bases). The germline gives CDR1 SGHDT, CDR2 YYEEEE. V dropped 3 bases and J dropped 7 bases, with 14 bases sitting between them. This CDR3 is built from 14 residues. The CDR3 DNA sequence: TGTGCCAGCAGCTCCAGACTAGTGGAGAATGAGCAGTTCTTC. As protein: CASSSRLVENEQFF.

This clone came up a few times. The rearrangement uses TRBV5-6 and TRBJ1-4; no reliable D call. V was trimmed by 3 bases and J by 7 bases, leaving 16 bases between them. The CDR3 runs 15 residues. Germline CDR1 is SGHDT and CDR2 is YYEEEE. DNA for the CDR3: TGTGCCAGCAGCTCCGCACTTACGGTTGGTGAAAAACTGTTTTTT. Translating it yields CASSSALTVGEKLFF.